This TCR beta chain was identified during a study of T-cell reconstitution after alpha-beta-depleted transplantation in children (TCRdb year 2016). Regarding the study in general: Using TCR repertoire profiling, the study followed T-cell immune reconstitution in a quantitative way in children after TCRalphabeta/CD19-depleted allogeneic hematopoietic cell transplantation.

The method behind the library was PCR. TCRdb shows the sequencer as Illumina HiSeq 2500. To normalize quantification of the TCRbeta repertoire, the TCR libraries were built with molecular barcoding that relied on unique molecular identifiers. The public reads were reanalyzed by TCRdb: fastp trimming at Q25, MiXCR alignment, in-frame beta chains only. Rows with one shared CDR3 protein collapse into an entry with the most common genes and DNA. Here the sample has about 640,000 distinct CDR3 sequences; 10% to 15% occur a single time. Approximately 2.1% of the sample belongs to the ten largest clones. Remarks on this clonotype: It has no known antigen specificity. Base qualities are not provided; no much larger clone lies one nucleotide away.

Broad study findings and their caveats: In some patients, the high TCRbeta diversity seen at day 60 was put down to recipient T cells and intrathymic progenitors that had survived conditioning. Over subsequent months, a decline in hyperexpanded clone frequencies was noted, and after one year, T-cell counts and TCRbeta diversity were mostly ascribed to newly produced T cells. The apparently early alphabetaT-cell count recovery about two months after transplant was reportedly dependent on only several hundred rapidly expanded clones derived from non-depleted graft cells.

This sample's treatment or condition label indicates: allogeneic hematopoietic cell transplantation with graft depleted of TCRalphabeta T cells and CD19 B cells. Transplant recipients were children who received TCRalphabeta/CD19-depleted allogeneic hematopoietic cell grafts. This material consisted of PBMCs, mostly from graft donor cells, taken 360 days after TCRalphabeta/CD19-depleted stem cell transplant. This sequence was found in a male patient aged 10-17 years who had a stem cell transplant for acute myeloid leukemia, so the T cells may come from the graft donor.

The sequence in DNA is TGTGCCAGCAGCTTCGGGGACAGGGACACCTCTGGGGCCAACGTCCTGACTTTC. Its protein reads: CASSFGDRDTSGANVLTF. The receptor chain draws on TRBV5-6 and TRBJ2-6, with TRBD1 identical over 9 junction bases. After removal of 2 bases from V and 0 bases from J, the junction retains 6 bases not matched to a gene. CDR1 SGHDT and CDR2 YYEEEE are derived from the germline V gene. The CDR3 measures 18 amino acids from cysteine to phenylalanine. Only the CDR3 portion is preserved as DNA: 54 bases, with reading frame beginning at the first base.